One sample yielded the 8 T cell receptor beta chains listed below, sequenced in a study of T-cell memory formation after mild COVID-19. MiXCR was run by TCRdb on the 5' RACE reads, yielding one entry per CDR3 protein. In the table there are a few hundred thousand distinct CDR3 sequences, 15% to 20% of which are singletons. Sequenced material: PBMCs or a T cell subset sorted from them (not recorded which). The receptors were sampled from a man aged 18 to 30 who had mild COVID-19 (a few samples of this study predate the infection). Cell type and time point are not known.

This clonotype was observed at least ten times. The CDR3 coding sequence is TGTGCCAGCAGTGAAGGCAGGGGGTACAATCAGCCCCAGCATTTT. It codes for CASSEGRGYNQPQHF. The chain carries TRBV6-1 and TRBJ1-5; 7 positions agree with TRBD1. This CDR3 comprises 15 residues. Germline CDR1 MNHNS, CDR2 SASEGT. J lost 3 bases, V lost 1 base, and 3 bases had no gene match.

The gene calls are TRBV10-2 and TRBJ1-1; unclear D gene. CDR1 WSHSY and CDR2 SAAADI come from the germline V gene. The CDR3 runs to 15 residues. V was cut by 4 bases and J by 0 bases, with 12 bases left in between. DNA for the CDR3: TGCGCCAGCAGTGTAGCGGGTTTGATGAACACTGAAGCTTTCTTT. Its translation: CASSVAGLMNTEAFF.

This chain connects TRBV14 to TRBJ2-7; D is unresolved. The length of the CDR3 is 13 residues. The germline gives CDR1 SGHDN, CDR2 FVKESK. The ends were cut back, 4 bases at V and 3 bases at J, with 10 bases in the middle. CDR3 nucleotide sequence: TGTGCCAGCAGCCTCCGACATAACTACGAGCAGTACTTC. Translated: CASSLRHNYEQYF.

This clonotype occurred once. J is TRBJ2-2 and V is TRBV6-2 or TRBV6-3; possibly TRBD1 or TRBD2 for D (5 bases each). The CDR3 consists of 16 residues. V lost 5 bases and J lost 4, with 17 bases in between. Germline-derived CDR1 and CDR2 are MNHEY and SVGEGT. In DNA form, the CDR3 reads TGTGCCAGCAGTACCGCCCCGGGACGCTTCACCGGGGAGCTGTTTTTT. Its protein is CASSTAPGRFTGELFF.

The J gene is TRBJ2-1, the V gene TRBV6-2 or TRBV6-3, with 11 bases identical to TRBD2. V was pared by 5 bases and J by 9 bases, with 9 bases of the junction left unmatched. The CDR3 runs 15 residues. The V gene's germline CDR1 is MNHEY and CDR2 SVGEGT. The CDR3 here is CASSQLAGGRSEQFF. CDR3 sequence (DNA): TGTGCCAGCAGTCAGCTAGCGGGGGGACGCAGTGAGCAGTTCTTC.

The sample holds a few counts of this clonotype. This chain connects TRBV15 to TRBJ2-3; D possibly corresponds to TRBD2 (5 bases). The V gene's germline CDR1 is LNHNV and CDR2 YYDKDF (reference sequence). The CDR3 runs 16 residues. V dropped 3 bases and J dropped 2 bases, with 15 bases sitting between them. CDR3 sequence: CATSRGGLSNTDTQYF. CDR3 coding DNA: TGTGCCACCAGCAGGGGTGGACTTTCCAACACAGATACGCAGTATTTT.

The chain links TRBV28 to TRBJ2-5; 7 bases match TRBD2. The CDR3 consists of 13 residues. Germline assignment: CDR1 MDHEN and CDR2 SYDVKM. V shed 8 bases and J 5 bases; nucleotides not matched to a gene: 8. The CDR3 DNA follows: TGTGCCAGCGGGGGGGGAGGCCGGGAGACCCAGTACTTC. Its translation: CASGGGGRETQYF.

This clonotype has ten or more counts. The V call is TRBV1, the J call TRBJ2-1; TRBD2 is taken as the D call from the table, unchecked against the DNA. TRBV1 is described as a pseudogene. This CDR3 contains 14 residues. The CDR3: CTSSLGTPVEGQFF. The DNA of the CDR3 is TGCACCAGCAGCCTGGGGACTCCGGTCGAGGGGCAGTTCTTC.